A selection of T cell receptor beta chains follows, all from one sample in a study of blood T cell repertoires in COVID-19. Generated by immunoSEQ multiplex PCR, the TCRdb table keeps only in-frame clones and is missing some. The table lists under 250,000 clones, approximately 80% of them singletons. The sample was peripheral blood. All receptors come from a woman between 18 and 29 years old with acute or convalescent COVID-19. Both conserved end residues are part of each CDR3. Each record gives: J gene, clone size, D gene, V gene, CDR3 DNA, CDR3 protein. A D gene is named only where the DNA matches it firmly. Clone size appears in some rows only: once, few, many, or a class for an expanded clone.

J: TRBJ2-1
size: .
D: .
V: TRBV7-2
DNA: TGTGCCAGCAGCCTCCCCGGAGGGCGGGACAATGAGCAGTTCTTC
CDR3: CASSLPGGRDNEQFF

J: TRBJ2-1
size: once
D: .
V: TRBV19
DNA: TGTGCCAGTAGTTCCGCAGGGTGGAATGAGCAGTTCTTC
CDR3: CASSSAGWNEQFF

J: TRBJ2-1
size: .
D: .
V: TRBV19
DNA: TGTGCCAGTAGTTCAGGGTACCAATTGAGGTCGGATGAGCAGTTCTTC
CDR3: CASSSGYQLRSDEQFF

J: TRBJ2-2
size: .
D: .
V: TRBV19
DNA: TGTGCCAGTACCCTGGGGACTTTCGGGGAGCTGTTTTTT
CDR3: CASTLGTFGELFF

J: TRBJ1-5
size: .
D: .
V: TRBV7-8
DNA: TGTGCCAGCAGAAGGGAGGGGAGCAATCAGCCCCAGCATTTT
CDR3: CASRREGSNQPQHF

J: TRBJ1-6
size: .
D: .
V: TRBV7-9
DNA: TGTGCCAGCAGCTTAGTCCAGGCCATTAATTCACCCCTCCACTTT
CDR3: CASSLVQAINSPLHF

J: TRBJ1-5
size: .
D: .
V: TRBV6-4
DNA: TGTGCCAGCAGTGACTCTATAGCGGGGTCCCCCAATCAGCCCCAGCATTTT
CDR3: CASSDSIAGSPNQPQHF

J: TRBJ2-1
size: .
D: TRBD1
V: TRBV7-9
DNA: TGTGCCAGCAGGCAGGGGGTCTACAATGAGCAGTTCTTC
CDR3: CASRQGVYNEQFF

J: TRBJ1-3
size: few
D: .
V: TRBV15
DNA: TGTGCCACCAGCAGCCTCCAATTCACATCTGATGGAAACACCATATATTTT
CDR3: CATSSLQFTSDGNTIYF

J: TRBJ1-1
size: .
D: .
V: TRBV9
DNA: TGTGCCAGCAGCGGTTCATCGAACACTGAAGCTTTCTTT
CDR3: CASSGSSNTEAFF

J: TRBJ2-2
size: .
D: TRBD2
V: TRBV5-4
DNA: TGTGCCAGCAGCTTAAACCCGGGACTAGCGAACACCGGGGAGCTGTTTTTT
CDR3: CASSLNPGLANTGELFF

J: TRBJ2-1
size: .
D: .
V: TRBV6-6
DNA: TGTGCCAGCAGTTACTTGGACATGGCCGGGGAGGATGAGCAGTTCTTC
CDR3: CASSYLDMAGEDEQFF

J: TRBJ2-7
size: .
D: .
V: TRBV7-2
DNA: TGTGCCAGCAGCGATCGGGATCTAGCGTGGTACGAGCAGTACTTC
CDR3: CASSDRDLAWYEQYF

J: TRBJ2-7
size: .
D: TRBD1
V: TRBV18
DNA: TGTGCCAGCTCACCCCTAACCGGGACAGGGTCCTACGAGCAGTACTTC
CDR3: CASSPLTGTGSYEQYF

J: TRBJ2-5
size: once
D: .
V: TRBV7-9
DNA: TGTGCCAGCAGCCCTCTGGTGCCGCTTACACAAGAGACCCAGTACTTC
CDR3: CASSPLVPLTQETQYF

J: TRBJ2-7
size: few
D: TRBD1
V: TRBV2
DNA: TGTGCCAGCAGTCCGGGACAGGTCAGGCACGAGCAGTACTTC
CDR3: CASSPGQVRHEQYF

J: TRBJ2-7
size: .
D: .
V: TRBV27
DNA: TGTGCCAGCAGTTTTAAGGCTAGCCCCCCTCTGGGAGAGCAGTACTTC
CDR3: CASSFKASPPLGEQYF

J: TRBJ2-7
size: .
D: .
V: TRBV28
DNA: TGTGCCAGCAATGCACTAGCCTACGAGCAGTACTTC
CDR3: CASNALAYEQYF

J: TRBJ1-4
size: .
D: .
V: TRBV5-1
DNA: TGCGCCAGCAGCTTGGCCCGAGCAACTAATGAAAAACTGTTTTTT
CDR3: CASSLARATNEKLFF

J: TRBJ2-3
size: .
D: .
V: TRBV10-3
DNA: TGTGCCATCCGGGGAGAGGCGGTGGACACAGATACGCAGTATTTT
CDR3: CAIRGEAVDTDTQYF

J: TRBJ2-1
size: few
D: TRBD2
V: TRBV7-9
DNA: TGTGCCAGCAGCTTGGCCGGGACTAGACACAATGAGCAGTTCTTC
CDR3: CASSLAGTRHNEQFF

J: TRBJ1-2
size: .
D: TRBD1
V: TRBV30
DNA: TGTGCCTGGAGTTCCCTTCGACAGGGGGTAGACTACACCTTC
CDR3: CAWSSLRQGVDYTF

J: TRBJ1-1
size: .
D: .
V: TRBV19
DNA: TGTGCCAGTAGTATTAACAGCATAGTCACTGAAGCTTTCTTT
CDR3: CASSINSIVTEAFF

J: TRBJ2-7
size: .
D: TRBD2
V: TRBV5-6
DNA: TGTGCCAGCTCCCCGGGGAGGGACTACGAGCAGTACTTC
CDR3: CASSPGRDYEQYF

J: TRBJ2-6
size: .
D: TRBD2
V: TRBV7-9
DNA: TGTGCCAGCAGCTCCCGGGGGGGCTCTGGGGCCAACGTCCTGACTTTC
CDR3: CASSSRGGSGANVLTF

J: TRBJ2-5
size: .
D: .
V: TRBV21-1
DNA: TGTGCCAGCACCTCCCGGGACAGGGTCCAAGAGACCCAGTACTTC
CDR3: CASTSRDRVQETQYF

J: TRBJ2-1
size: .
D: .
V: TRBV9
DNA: TGTGCCAGCAGCGTAGTTGGTCTAGCGCGAAGAGGCTCCTACAATGAGCAGTTCTTC
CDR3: CASSVVGLARRGSYNEQFF

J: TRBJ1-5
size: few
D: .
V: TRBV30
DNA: TGTGCCTGGAGTATCAAGGGGAGGGACAATCAGCCCCAGCATTTT
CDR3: CAWSIKGRDNQPQHF

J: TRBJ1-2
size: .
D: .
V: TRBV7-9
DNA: TGTGCCAGCAGCCCCACAGGGTCTCATGGCTACACCTTC
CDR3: CASSPTGSHGYTF

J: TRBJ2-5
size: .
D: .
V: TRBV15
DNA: TGTGCCACCCGTGATCGGGAGACCCAGTACTTC
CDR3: CATRDRETQYF

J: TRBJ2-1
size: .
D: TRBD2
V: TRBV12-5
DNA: TGTGCTAGTGCCACCGGGACTAGCGGATTCTTCTCCTACAATGAGCAGTTCTTC
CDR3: CASATGTSGFFSYNEQFF

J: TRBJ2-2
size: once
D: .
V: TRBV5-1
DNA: TGCGCCAGCACCTGGACTACCAACACCGGGGAGCTGTTTTTT
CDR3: CASTWTTNTGELFF

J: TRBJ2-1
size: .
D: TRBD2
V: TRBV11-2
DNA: TGTGCCAGCAGCAGATTCGCTAGCGGGAGCTCCTACAATGAGCAGTTCTTC
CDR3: CASSRFASGSSYNEQFF

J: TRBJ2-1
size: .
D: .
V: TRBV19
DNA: TGTGCCAGTAGTATAGAGGGGACTCTCTACTCCTACAATGAGCAGTTCTTC
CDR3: CASSIEGTLYSYNEQFF

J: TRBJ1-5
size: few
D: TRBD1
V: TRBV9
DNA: TGTGCCAGCAGCGCCGGACAGGGATCGAGTCAGCCCCAGCATTTT
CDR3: CASSAGQGSSQPQHF

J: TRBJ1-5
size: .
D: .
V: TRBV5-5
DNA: TGTGCCCGCAGCGGGGGGGGACACTTCAATCAGCCCCAGCATTTT
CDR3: CARSGGGHFNQPQHF

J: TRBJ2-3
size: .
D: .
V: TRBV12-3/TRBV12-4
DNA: TGTGCCAGCAGTCCCCTCCCAGATACGCAGTATTTT
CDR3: CASSPLPDTQYF

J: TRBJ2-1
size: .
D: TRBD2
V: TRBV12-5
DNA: TGTGCTAGTGGTTTGGCACTAGCGGGAGTGAATGAGCAGTTCTTC
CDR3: CASGLALAGVNEQFF

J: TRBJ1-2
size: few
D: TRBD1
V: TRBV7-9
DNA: TGTGCCAGCAGCTTAGCTGACAGGGGGAGCTATGGCTACACCTTC
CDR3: CASSLADRGSYGYTF

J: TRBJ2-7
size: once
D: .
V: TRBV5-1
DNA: TGCGCCAGCAGCTTGGATCCGAGCTCCTACGAGCAGTACTTC
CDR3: CASSLDPSSYEQYF

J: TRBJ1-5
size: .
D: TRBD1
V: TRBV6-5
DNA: TGTGCCAGCAGGGGAGGGACAGGGGGGAGTCAGCCCCAGCATTTT
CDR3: CASRGGTGGSQPQHF

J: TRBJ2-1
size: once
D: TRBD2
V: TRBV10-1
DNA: TGCGCCAGCAGTGCCGGGACTAGCGGAAACAATGAGCAGTTCTTC
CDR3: CASSAGTSGNNEQFF

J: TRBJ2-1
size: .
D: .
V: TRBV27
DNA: TGTGCCAGCAGTCCGAGCTCGGGGGACTCCTACAATGAGCAGTTCTTC
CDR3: CASSPSSGDSYNEQFF

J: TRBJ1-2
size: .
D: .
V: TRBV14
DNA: TGTGCCAGCAGCCAAGATACGTGGGAGCCTCGAGGCTACACCTTC
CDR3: CASSQDTWEPRGYTF